Below are 2 T cell receptor beta chains sequenced from a single sample in a study of T cells after yellow fever vaccination. TCRdb itself ran the 5' RACE reads through MiXCR, one entry per CDR3 protein. The sample carries roughly 30,000 distinct CDR3 sequences, over 9.5% recorded once. The specimen comprised PBMCs, either bulk or a sorted T-cell subset (CD4+, CD8+, memory, or dextramer-sorted; not recorded which), sampled approximately 15 days after the first yellow fever vaccination. The receptors stem from a man younger than 35 who received the YFV17D yellow fever vaccine.

Comment on this clonotype: This could be a read error, since a much larger clone is one nucleotide away. The chain is built from TRBV27 and TRBJ1-5, with D unresolved. Germline CDR1 is MNHEY and CDR2 is SMNVEV (reference sequence). V was trimmed by 5 bases and J by 12 bases, leaving 17 bases between them. This CDR3 spans 13 amino acids. The CDR3 DNA is TGTGCCAGCAGTCCGACCGGCGGGCGGCACCAGCATTTT. Its protein product is CASSPTGGRHQHF.

This clonotype occurred many times. V is TRBV4-2 and J is TRBJ1-3, with D perhaps matching TRBD1 (6 bases). The CDR3 totals 15 residues. V lost 3 bases to trimming and J lost 11 bases, with 20 bases between them. CDR1 and CDR2 (germline): LGHNA, YNFKEQ. CDR3 loop: CASSQTGTQHLPIYF. DNA of the CDR3: TGTGCCAGCAGCCAGACCGGGACACAGCACCTACCCATATATTTT.